What follows is one T cell receptor beta chain and its context. Its antigen is not identified. The read gets to within 3 residues of the CDR3 end, and the germline J gene fills in the rest. This sample is drawn from a study of T cells in women clearing cervical HPV infection. Overall study context: Women with histologically confirmed HPV16-related CIN3 or worse, 2 with invasive cancer, served as cases. Control women cleared a single incident HPV16 infection within 12 months.

Clones were sequenced by immunoSEQ multiplex PCR, and TCRdb holds only the in-frame ones, with some missing. This table holds about 27,000 clones. Study-wide results and limits: CIN3+ cases had significantly higher TCR richness than controls; evenness did not differ.

The CDR3 has 15 amino acids. Per the germline V gene, CDR1 is KGHSH and CDR2 is LQKENI. The V and J ends lost 8 bases and 5 bases respectively, with 22 bases between them. This TCR was recovered from a woman between 18 and 69 years old with a cervical HPV16 infection that either progressed to CIN3+ or cleared (not recorded which). The chain carries TRBV18 and TRBJ2-7, with a tentative D call TRBD1 (6 bases). The sample comprised blood buffy coat. Partial CDR3 DNA: TGTGCCAGCGCAACCGGGCAGGGGAGTAGGAACGAG. It specifies CASATGQGSRNE. The complete CDR3 protein is CASATGQGSRNEQYF.